The 6 T cell receptor beta chains below come from one sample, sequenced in a study of blood T cell repertoires in COVID-19. The table came from immunoSEQ multiplex PCR; TCRdb's copy has only in-frame clones and leaves some out. The sample contains 250,000 to 300,000 clones, about 90% of which appear only once. Source material: peripheral blood. These receptors originate from a woman in her 30s with COVID-19, enrolled during active disease.

This chain connects TRBV6-5 to TRBJ2-3; D is uncertain. Germline V gene data show CDR1 as MNHEY and CDR2 as SVGAGI. The CDR3 covers 13 residues. V was shortened by 11 bases and J by 2 bases, with 14 bases between the two germline ends. The CDR3, as DNA: TGTGCCGACTCTGGCGGCCCCACAGATACGCAGTATTTT. Translating it yields CADSGGPTDTQYF.

This clone was counted only a few times. This chain connects TRBV6-5 to TRBJ1-1; 11 bases match TRBD1. Trimming cost V 4 bases and J 5 bases; bases outside gene matches: 6. CDR1 is MNHEY, CDR2 SVGAGI, per germline. This CDR3 has 15 amino acids. CDR3 protein: CASSFGGQGATEAFF. The CDR3 bases are TGTGCCAGCAGTTTCGGAGGACAGGGGGCAACTGAAGCTTTCTTT.

This clone was detected once. V usage is TRBV6-5 and J usage is TRBJ1-2; D might be TRBD1 (5 bases). This CDR3 has 13 amino acids. Germline-derived CDR1 and CDR2 are MNHEY and SVGAGI. V lost 6 bases and J lost 4, with 12 bases in between. CDR3 region: CASRWDSSYGYTF. The CDR3 coding sequence is TGTGCCAGCAGATGGGACTCCTCCTATGGCTACACCTTC.

This chain connects TRBV5-1 to TRBJ2-3; D might be TRBD2 (6 bases). V was clipped by 2 bases and J by 6 bases, with 16 bases between them. Germline loops: CDR1 SGHRS, CDR2 YFSETQ. The CDR3 sequence is 15 residues long. The CDR3 protein is CASSLGGWAPDTQYF. CDR3 bases: TGCGCCAGCAGCTTAGGAGGGTGGGCCCCGGATACGCAGTATTTT.

Remarks on this clone: The sample contains more than one DNA sequence encoding this CDR3. This sequence joins TRBV5-6 and TRBJ1-1; 11 nucleotides line up with TRBD1. The germline gives CDR1 SGHDT, CDR2 YYEEEE. Unmatched junction bases numbered 4, after V lost 2 bases and J lost 4 bases. This CDR3 has 15 amino acids. CDR3 nucleotides: TGTGCCAGCAGCTTTGGACAGGGGGCCTTCACTGAAGCTTTCTTT. Amino acids: CASSFGQGAFTEAFF. The full variable domain, its missing parts supplied by reference TRBV5-6 and TRBJ1-1, is DAGVTQSPTHLIKTRGQQVTLRCSPKSGHDTVSWYQQALGQGPQFIFQYYEEEERQRGNFPDRFSGHQFPNYSSELNVNALLLGDSALYLCASSFGQGAFTEAFFGQGTRLTVV.

The J gene is TRBJ2-3, the V gene TRBV2; 7 positions agree with TRBD1. V was clipped by 8 bases and J by 10 bases; unmatched bases: 9. The V gene's germline CDR1 is SNHLY and CDR2 FYNNEI. CDR3 length: 12 amino acids. The CDR3 DNA is TGTGCCAGCCGGACGACAGGGCTGGCGCAGTATTTT. It is translated as CASRTTGLAQYF.